This T cell receptor beta chain derives from a study of shared clonotypes between healthy human individuals. Study-wide results and caveats: Represented diversity, genetic and exposure-history alike, was limited by few donors.

A note on this clone: Its antigen is currently unknown. At the DNA level, this CDR3 is encoded by other sequences in the same sample as well.

Profiling relied on immunoSEQ multiplex PCR, and the TCRdb table lists in-frame clones only, not all of them. The sample shows about 2.1 million clones, roughly 91% of them seen only once. CDR1 LNHDA and CDR2 SQIVND come from the germline V gene (reference sequence). The CDR3 covers 12 residues. Trimming removed 1 base from V and 7 bases from J, with 5 bases in between. Cells designated naive CD8 were CD45RO-negative and were positively selected for CCR7, with terminally differentiated effector memory CD45RA+ cells excluded. Everyone who donated was a Caucasian adult who lived in Nashville, Tennessee.

This chain uses TRBV19 with TRBJ2-1; D is unresolved. The sequencing sample was made of naive CD8+ T cells from PBMCs. The receptor was derived from a man between 18 and 29 years old in good health. Some clones in this sample may be carry-over from other donors' samples. Written as DNA, the CDR3 is TGTGCCAGTAGTATAGCACCAAATGAGCAGTTCTTC. This codes for CASSIAPNEQFF.